Below, 5 T cell receptor beta chains from the same sample are listed, as sequenced in a study of beta chain features in type 1 diabetes. Expressed TCRB transcripts were sequenced because the isolated RNA had all been reverse transcribed beforehand. Using immunoSEQ multiplex PCR, the repertoire was profiled, and TCRdb retains in-frame clones only, with some absent. The profile covers about 150,000 clones, with roughly 50% appearing a single time and 0.42% taken by the ten largest. The source material was Tregs from blood. All receptors come from a man aged 18-30 years in good health.

This clone appeared once. The V call is TRBV4-1, the J call TRBJ1-5; D remains unclear. V dropped 3 bases and J dropped 1 base, with 10 bases sitting between them. The V gene's germline CDR1 is MGHRA and CDR2 YSYEKL. CDR3 length equals 15 residues. CDR3: CASSQFTTSNQPQHF. The CDR3 nucleotides are TGCGCCAGCAGCCAGTTTACGACAAGCAATCAGCCCCAGCATTTT.

The V gene is TRBV6-6, the J gene TRBJ2-1; weak D call: TRBD2 (5 bases). The length of the CDR3 is 16 residues. The germline V gene encodes CDR1 MNHNY and CDR2 SVGAGI (reference sequence). V was shortened by 6 bases and J by 0 bases, with 15 bases between the two germline ends. CDR3 DNA sequence: TGTGCCAGCAGGGCCAGCGGTTGGAGCTCCTACAATGAGCAGTTCTTC. This codes for CASRASGWSSYNEQFF.

The chain joins TRBV9 to TRBJ2-2; 7 nucleotides align to TRBD2. Trimming removed 0 bases from V and 2 bases from J; junction bases left unmatched: 10. Looked up from germline, CDR1 is SGDLS and CDR2 is YYNGEE. The CDR3 spans 18 residues. The CDR3 here is CASSVVPGGRGNTGELFF. CDR3 in DNA: TGTGCCAGCAGCGTAGTGCCGGGAGGCCGGGGTAACACCGGGGAGCTGTTTTTT.

The chain is built from TRBV7-6 and TRBJ2-1; D not resolved. The germline V gene encodes CDR1 SGHVS and CDR2 FNYEAQ. The CDR3 runs 16 residues. The V end was cut by 0 bases, the J end by 0 bases, with 9 bases between. The CDR3 sequence: CASSLAMSYSYNEQFF. CDR3 DNA: TGTGCCAGCAGCTTAGCGATGTCCTACTCCTACAATGAGCAGTTCTTC.

This rearrangement joins TRBV7-2 to TRBJ2-5, with D tentatively TRBD2 (7 bases). Germline V lookup: CDR1 SGHTA, CDR2 FQGNSA. Trimming left V 5 bases short and J 7 bases short, with 11 bases between. The CDR3 loop spans 12 amino acids. CDR3 DNA: TGTGCCAGCAGCCCCGGGGGGCGGACCCAGTACTTC. This encodes CASSPGGRTQYF.